Below, 10 T cell receptor beta chains from the same sample are listed, as sequenced in a study of blood T cell repertoires in COVID-19. Profiling relied on immunoSEQ multiplex PCR, and the TCRdb table lists in-frame clones only, not all of them. The table has about 170,000 clones, roughly 88% seen once. Sequences were obtained from peripheral blood. These receptors originate from a young man with COVID-19, enrolled during active disease.

This chain uses TRBV7-8 with TRBJ2-7, with TRBD1 as a possible D gene (6 bases). The V end lost 5 bases, the J end lost 3 bases, and 8 bases lay between the germline ends. The V gene's germline CDR1 is SGHVS and CDR2 FQNEAQ. The CDR3 is 12 residues long. The CDR3 region is CASSQDSYEQYF. The DNA for the CDR3 is TGTGCCAGCAGCCAGGACAGCTACGAGCAGTACTTC.

This clone is a singleton in its sample. The chain employs TRBV27 and TRBJ1-5, with D perhaps matching TRBD1 (6 bases). V was clipped by 0 bases and J by 7 bases, with 13 bases between them. The germline V gene has CDR1 MNHEY and CDR2 SMNVEV (reference sequence). This CDR3 comprises 15 residues. CDR3 region: CASSLSQGLNQPQHF. In DNA form, the CDR3 reads TGTGCCAGCAGTTTATCACAGGGTCTAAACCAGCCCCAGCATTTT.

Only one count was recorded for this clone. Other DNA sequences within the sample encode an identical CDR3. The CDR3 DNA reads TGTGCCAGCAGCTCGACAGGGAATAATTCACCCCTCCACTTT. Translation: CASSSTGNNSPLHF. V usage is TRBV7-2 and J usage is TRBJ1-6; 7 bases map to TRBD1. The V and J ends lost 4 bases and 5 bases, in that order; junction bases with no gene match: 2. Germline V gene lookup returns CDR1 SGHTA and CDR2 FQGNSA. The CDR3 has 14 amino acids.

The chain employs TRBV3-1 (or the pseudogene TRBV3-2) and TRBJ2-7; D unclear. Germline values: CDR1 LGHDT, CDR2 YNNKEL (reference sequence). This CDR3 is 15 amino acids long. Trimming removed 5 bases from V and 2 bases from J, with 16 bases in between. CDR3 coding DNA: TGTGCCAGCAGCTCACACAGTCCGTCCGCCTACGAGCAGTACTTC. Protein sequence: CASSSHSPSAYEQYF.

The CDR3 coding sequence is TGTGCCAGCAGTTACTCGAGGCTAGTCCGGGAGACCCAGTACTTC. It yields the protein CASSYSRLVRETQYF. This rearrangement joins TRBV6-5 to TRBJ2-5; no definite D call. This CDR3 is 15 amino acids long. Per germline, CDR1 MNHEY and CDR2 SVGAGI. Trimming shortened V by 0 bases and J by 5 bases, and 13 bases separated the two germline ends.

The J gene is TRBJ1-2, the V gene TRBV28; 10 nucleotides line up with TRBD1. Germline V CDR1 and CDR2: MDHEN, SYDVKM. CDR3 length: 17 residues. With V trimmed by 6 bases and J by 4 bases, 14 bases remained unmatched. The CDR3 region is CASRGQLNRDRGYGYTF. The CDR3 nucleotides are TGTGCCAGCAGGGGGCAGCTTAACCGGGACAGGGGCTATGGCTACACCTTC.

The chain carries TRBV19 and TRBJ2-1; 8 bases are shared with TRBD2. Germline V gene data show CDR1 as LNHDA and CDR2 as SQIVND (reference sequence). J gave up 4 bases and V 3 bases, and 5 bases lay outside the gene matches. CDR3 length equals 15 residues. The CDR3 nucleotides read TGTGCCAGTAGTATGGCTAGCGGGTTTTACAATGAGCAGTTCTTC. This translates into CASSMASGFYNEQFF.

This clone has a single count. The rearrangement uses TRBV7-9 and TRBJ2-3, with TRBD2 as a possible D gene (6 bases). This CDR3 has 14 residues. Germline lookup yields CDR1 SEHNR and CDR2 FQNEAQ (reference sequence). Trimming cost V 5 bases and J 2 bases, with 11 bases left between them. The CDR3 sequence is CASSHSGLTDTQYF. Here the CDR3 DNA reads TGTGCCAGCAGCCATTCGGGACTCACAGATACGCAGTATTTT.

The V and J genes are TRBV28 and TRBJ2-7; no firm D call. The V end lost 4 bases, the J end lost 2 bases, and 6 bases lay between the germline ends. Germline CDR1 is MDHEN and CDR2 is SYDVKM. The CDR3 contains 12 residues. For the CDR3, the DNA is TGTGCCAGCAGTTCGGTGACCTACGAGCAGTACTTC. Translation gives CASSSVTYEQYF.

The chain couples TRBV30 to TRBJ2-2; no clear D gene. Germline CDR1 GTSNPN, CDR2 SVGIG (reference sequence). V was pared by 5 bases and J by 1 base, with 8 bases between. The CDR3 is 13 residues long. The CDR3, as DNA: TGTGCCTGGGACGTTAGGAACACCGGGGAGCTGTTTTTT. This translates into CAWDVRNTGELFF.